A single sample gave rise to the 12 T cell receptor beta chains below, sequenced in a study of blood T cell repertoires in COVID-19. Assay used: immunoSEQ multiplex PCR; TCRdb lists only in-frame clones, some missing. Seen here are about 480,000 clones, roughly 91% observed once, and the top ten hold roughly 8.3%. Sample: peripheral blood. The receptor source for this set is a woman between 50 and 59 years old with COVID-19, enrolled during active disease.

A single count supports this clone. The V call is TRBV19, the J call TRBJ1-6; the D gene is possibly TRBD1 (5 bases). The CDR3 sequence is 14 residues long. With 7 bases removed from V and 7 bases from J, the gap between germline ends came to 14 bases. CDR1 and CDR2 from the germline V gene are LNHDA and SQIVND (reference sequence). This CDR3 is CASTDTNANSPLHF. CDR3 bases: TGTGCCAGTACGGACACCAACGCCAATTCACCCCTCCACTTT. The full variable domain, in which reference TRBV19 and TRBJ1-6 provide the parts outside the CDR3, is DGGITQSPKYLFRKEGQNVTLSCEQNLNHDAMYWYRQDPGQGLRLIYYSQIVNDFQKGDIAEGYSVSREKKESFPLTVTSAQKNPTAFYLCASTDTNANSPLHFGNGTRLTVT.

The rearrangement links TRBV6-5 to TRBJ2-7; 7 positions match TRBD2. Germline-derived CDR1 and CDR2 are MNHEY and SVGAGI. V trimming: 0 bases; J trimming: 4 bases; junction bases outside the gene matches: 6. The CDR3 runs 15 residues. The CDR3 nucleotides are TGTGCCAGCAGTTACTCGCGACTAGCTCGGTACGAGCAGTACTTC. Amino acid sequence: CASSYSRLARYEQYF.

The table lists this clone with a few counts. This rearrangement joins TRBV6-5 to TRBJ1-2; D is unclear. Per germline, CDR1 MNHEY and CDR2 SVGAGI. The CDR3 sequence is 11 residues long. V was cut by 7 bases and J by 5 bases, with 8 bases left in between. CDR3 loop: CASTNLYGYTF. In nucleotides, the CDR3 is TGTGCCAGCACAAACTTATATGGCTACACCTTC.

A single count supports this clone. The CDR3 spells CASSFGGVGGYTF. For the CDR3, the DNA is TGTGCCAGCAGCTTTGGAGGGGTCGGTGGCTACACCTTC. This sequence joins TRBV11-2 and TRBJ1-2, with D possibly TRBD1 on 5 matching bases. Germline V gives CDR1 SGHAT, CDR2 FQNNGV. The CDR3 contains 13 residues. V lost 3 bases to trimming and J lost 7 bases, with 12 bases between them.

In DNA, the CDR3 is TGTGCCAGCAGTGAGTCGGTGCTGTCGGGAAACACCATATATTTT. This sequence encodes CASSESVLSGNTIYF. The chain combines TRBV25-1 with TRBJ1-3; D is uncertain. The germline V and J ends were trimmed by 3 bases and 4 bases, with 13 bases remaining between them. CDR1 is MGHDK, CDR2 SYGVNS, per germline. This CDR3 has 15 amino acids.

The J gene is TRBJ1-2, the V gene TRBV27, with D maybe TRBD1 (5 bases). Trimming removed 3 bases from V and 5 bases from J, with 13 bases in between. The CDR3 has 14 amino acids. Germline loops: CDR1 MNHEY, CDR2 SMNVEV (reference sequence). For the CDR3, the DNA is TGTGCCAGCAGTTTTGGCCGCAGGGCGTATGGCTACACCTTC. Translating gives CASSFGRRAYGYTF.

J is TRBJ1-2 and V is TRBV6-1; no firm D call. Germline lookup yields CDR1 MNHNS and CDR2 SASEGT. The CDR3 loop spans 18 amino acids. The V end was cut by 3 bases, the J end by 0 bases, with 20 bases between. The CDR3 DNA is TGTGCCAGCAGTGATGAACACTACGGGGTGGGAGCTAACTATGGCTACACCTTC. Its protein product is CASSDEHYGVGANYGYTF.

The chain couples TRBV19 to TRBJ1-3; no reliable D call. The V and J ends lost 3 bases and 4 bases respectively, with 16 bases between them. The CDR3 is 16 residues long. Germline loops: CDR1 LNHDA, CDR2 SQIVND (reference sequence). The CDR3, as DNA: TGTGCCAGTAGTATGGCCCTTTCCGGCGGGGGAAACACCATATATTTT. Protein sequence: CASSMALSGGGNTIYF.

As DNA, the CDR3 is TGTGCCAGCAGTCCGGTGGGGGGGGCAACTGGCTACACCTTC. Amino acids: CASSPVGGATGYTF. V usage is TRBV6-5 and J usage is TRBJ1-2; possibly TRBD1 for D (6 bases). Trimming pared 5 bases from V and 7 bases from J, leaving 17 bases between. Germline V lookup: CDR1 MNHEY, CDR2 SVGAGI. The CDR3 covers 14 residues.

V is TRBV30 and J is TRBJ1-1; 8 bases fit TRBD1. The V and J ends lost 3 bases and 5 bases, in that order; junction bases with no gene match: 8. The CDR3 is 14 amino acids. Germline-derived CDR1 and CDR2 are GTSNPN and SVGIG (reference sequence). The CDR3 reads CAWSSGTGRTEAFF. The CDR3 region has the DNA TGTGCCTGGAGCTCCGGGACAGGTCGTACTGAAGCTTTCTTT.

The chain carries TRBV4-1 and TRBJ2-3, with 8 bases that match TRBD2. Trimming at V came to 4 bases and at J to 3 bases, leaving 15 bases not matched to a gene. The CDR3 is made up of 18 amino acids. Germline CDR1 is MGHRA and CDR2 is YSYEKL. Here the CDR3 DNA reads TGCGCCAGCAGCCCTGGGGTAGCGGGGACCCTCGAAACAGATACGCAGTATTTT. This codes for CASSPGVAGTLETDTQYF.

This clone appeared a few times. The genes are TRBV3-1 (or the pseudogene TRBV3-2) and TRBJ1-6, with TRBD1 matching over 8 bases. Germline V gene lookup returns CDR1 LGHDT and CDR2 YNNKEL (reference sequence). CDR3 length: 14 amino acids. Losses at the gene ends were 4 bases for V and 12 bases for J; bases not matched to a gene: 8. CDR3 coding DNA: TGTGCCAGCAGCCCGTTGGACAGGGAAGGACCCCTCCACTTT. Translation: CASSPLDREGPLHF.